A selection of T cell receptor beta chains follows, all from one sample in a study of shared clonotypes between healthy human individuals. Assay: immunoSEQ multiplex PCR; the TCRdb copy retains only in-frame clones and omits some. The sample includes 2 million to 2.5 million clones, nearly 97% of them seen just once. Sequencing used naive CD4+ T cells sorted from blood. These receptors were collected from a man aged 18 to 29 in good health. Each CDR3 is given with its conserved first and last residue. A D gene is named only where the DNA matches it firmly. Clone size appears in some rows only: once, few, many, or a class for an expanded clone.

D gene: TRBD1
J gene: TRBJ1-2
V gene: TRBV5-6
clone size: .
CDR3 DNA: TGTGCCAGCAGCCAACGGACAGGGTTTGGCTACACCTTC
CDR3 protein: CASSQRTGFGYTF

D gene: .
J gene: TRBJ2-7
V gene: TRBV6-5
clone size: .
CDR3 DNA: TGTGCCAGCGGGACTCGACCCTACGAGCAGTACTTC
CDR3 protein: CASGTRPYEQYF

D gene: TRBD1
J gene: TRBJ1-4
V gene: TRBV4-2
clone size: .
CDR3 DNA: TGTGCCAGCAGCCAAGAGGGATGGACAGGGGCCGGGCGGGCTAATGAAAAACTGTTTTTT
CDR3 protein: CASSQEGWTGAGRANEKLFF

D gene: TRBD2
J gene: TRBJ2-1
V gene: TRBV6-6
clone size: .
CDR3 DNA: TGTGCCAGCAGTTACTCCCCTAGCGGGAGTAATGAGCAGTTCTTC
CDR3 protein: CASSYSPSGSNEQFF

D gene: TRBD2
J gene: TRBJ2-1
V gene: TRBV11-2
clone size: .
CDR3 DNA: TGTGCCAGCAGCTACACTAGCGGGATCTACAATGAGCAGTTCTTC
CDR3 protein: CASSYTSGIYNEQFF

D gene: .
J gene: TRBJ2-7
V gene: TRBV29-1
clone size: once
CDR3 DNA: TGCAGCGTCGCAGGTCTCTCCTACGAGCAGTACTTC
CDR3 protein: CSVAGLSYEQYF

D gene: .
J gene: TRBJ2-7
V gene: TRBV6-6
clone size: .
CDR3 DNA: TGTGCCAGCAGCCGCGGGACAGCTCCCTACGAGCAGTACTTC
CDR3 protein: CASSRGTAPYEQYF

D gene: TRBD1
J gene: TRBJ1-2
V gene: TRBV9
clone size: .
CDR3 DNA: TGTGCCAGCAGCCCTCAGGGGGACGGCTGGGAGGGCTACACCTTC
CDR3 protein: CASSPQGDGWEGYTF

D gene: .
J gene: TRBJ2-7
V gene: TRBV5-5
clone size: .
CDR3 DNA: TGTGCCAGCAGCTGGACGACAGGCCTCTACGAGCAGTACTTC
CDR3 protein: CASSWTTGLYEQYF

D gene: .
J gene: TRBJ2-3
V gene: TRBV6-5
clone size: .
CDR3 DNA: TGTGCCAGCAGCCGCAGAAGGTTAGAAGGAGATACGCAGTATTTT
CDR3 protein: CASSRRRLEGDTQYF

D gene: .
J gene: TRBJ1-1
V gene: TRBV2
clone size: .
CDR3 DNA: TGTGCCAGCAGCGTAAGGGGGGGAACCACCACTGAAGCTTTCTTT
CDR3 protein: CASSVRGGTTTEAFF

D gene: TRBD2
J gene: TRBJ2-7
V gene: TRBV9
clone size: .
CDR3 DNA: TGTGCCAGCAGCGTGAGGGGACGTTGGGAGGGGTCCCGCTACGAGCAGTACTTC
CDR3 protein: CASSVRGRWEGSRYEQYF

D gene: .
J gene: TRBJ1-6
V gene: TRBV6-5
clone size: .
CDR3 DNA: TGTGCCAGCAGTCGAAGGGCACCAAATTCACCCCTCCACTTT
CDR3 protein: CASSRRAPNSPLHF

D gene: TRBD1
J gene: TRBJ1-1
V gene: TRBV11-2
clone size: once
CDR3 DNA: TGTGCCAGCAGCTTAGGGACAGGGGAAGCTTTCTTT
CDR3 protein: CASSLGTGEAFF

D gene: TRBD1
J gene: TRBJ1-4
V gene: TRBV10-3
clone size: .
CDR3 DNA: TGTGCCATCAGTGAACGACAGGGATCGAATGAAAAACTGTTTTTT
CDR3 protein: CAISERQGSNEKLFF

D gene: .
J gene: TRBJ2-7
V gene: TRBV19
clone size: .
CDR3 DNA: TGTGCCAGTAGTATAGGTTTCGGGGGCCCTTCGACCTACGAGCAGTACTTC
CDR3 protein: CASSIGFGGPSTYEQYF

D gene: .
J gene: TRBJ1-2
V gene: TRBV30
clone size: .
CDR3 DNA: TGTGCCTGGAGCTTAGGTCTTGAGGGGAGACGGTATGGCTACACCTTC
CDR3 protein: CAWSLGLEGRRYGYTF

D gene: .
J gene: TRBJ1-2
V gene: TRBV5-1
clone size: .
CDR3 DNA: TGCGCCAGCAGCTTGGATCCGGAGAACTATGGCTACACCTTC
CDR3 protein: CASSLDPENYGYTF

D gene: .
J gene: TRBJ2-4
V gene: TRBV28
clone size: .
CDR3 DNA: TGTGCCAGCAGTTTATTCAGGGGAGCCAAAAACATTCAGTACTTC
CDR3 protein: CASSLFRGAKNIQYF

D gene: .
J gene: TRBJ2-2
V gene: TRBV15
clone size: .
CDR3 DNA: TGTGCCACCAGCATCGGGGCGGGCGGAAACACCGGGGAGCTGTTTTTT
CDR3 protein: CATSIGAGGNTGELFF

D gene: TRBD1
J gene: TRBJ2-5
V gene: TRBV4-3
clone size: .
CDR3 DNA: TGCGCCAGCAGCCTTCAGGGGGCCTCTAGGGAGACCCAGTACTTC
CDR3 protein: CASSLQGASRETQYF

D gene: TRBD2
J gene: TRBJ2-7
V gene: TRBV18
clone size: .
CDR3 DNA: TGTGCCAGCTCACCACCGGGTCTAGCGGCGTACGAGCAGTACTTC
CDR3 protein: CASSPPGLAAYEQYF

D gene: TRBD2
J gene: TRBJ2-2
V gene: TRBV4-1
clone size: .
CDR3 DNA: TGCGCCAGCAGCCATAAGAGCGGGGTGCCCACCGGGGAGCTGTTTTTT
CDR3 protein: CASSHKSGVPTGELFF

D gene: .
J gene: TRBJ2-6
V gene: TRBV6-1
clone size: .
CDR3 DNA: TGTGCCAGCATTCGGGGCGCTGGGGCCAACGTCCTGACTTTC
CDR3 protein: CASIRGAGANVLTF

D gene: TRBD2
J gene: TRBJ2-2
V gene: TRBV4-2
clone size: .
CDR3 DNA: TGTGCCAGCAGCCCCATGGCCGGGGGGAGCACCGGGGAGCTGTTTTTT
CDR3 protein: CASSPMAGGSTGELFF

D gene: TRBD1
J gene: TRBJ1-1
V gene: TRBV28
clone size: once
CDR3 DNA: TGTGCCAGCATCCATACCCTCGGGGACAGGGGGAACACTGAAGCTTTCTTT
CDR3 protein: CASIHTLGDRGNTEAFF

D gene: .
J gene: TRBJ2-2
V gene: TRBV7-2
clone size: .
CDR3 DNA: TGTGCCAGCAGCCCGACGGGATTCACCGGGGAGCTGTTTTTT
CDR3 protein: CASSPTGFTGELFF

D gene: .
J gene: TRBJ1-6
V gene: TRBV7-9
clone size: .
CDR3 DNA: TGTGCCAGCAGCTTAGGCGGTAGCTCGGGGGTAATTTCACCCCTCCACTTT
CDR3 protein: CASSLGGSSGVISPLHF

D gene: .
J gene: TRBJ2-5
V gene: TRBV7-2
clone size: .
CDR3 DNA: TGTGCCAGCAGCTCGACCGGGACGAGACAAGAGACCCAGTACTTC
CDR3 protein: CASSSTGTRQETQYF

D gene: .
J gene: TRBJ1-5
V gene: TRBV1
clone size: .
CDR3 DNA: TGCACCAGCAGCCAAGGAACCGCATATAGCAATCAGCCCCAGCATTTT
CDR3 protein: CTSSQGTAYSNQPQHF

D gene: TRBD2
J gene: TRBJ2-3
V gene: TRBV5-1
clone size: .
CDR3 DNA: TGCGCCAGCAGCTTCGGACTAGCGGGGGCAGATACGCAGTATTTT
CDR3 protein: CASSFGLAGADTQYF

D gene: .
J gene: TRBJ1-2
V gene: TRBV9
clone size: .
CDR3 DNA: TGTGCCAGCAGCCCTCGGAGCCTCGGCGGCGGCTACACCTTC
CDR3 protein: CASSPRSLGGGYTF

D gene: .
J gene: TRBJ2-7
V gene: TRBV30
clone size: once
CDR3 DNA: TGTGCCTGGAGTGTGATACATAGCTCCTACGAGCAGTACTTC
CDR3 protein: CAWSVIHSSYEQYF

D gene: .
J gene: TRBJ2-2
V gene: TRBV7-9
clone size: .
CDR3 DNA: TGTGCCAGCAGCTGGCGGCGGGACACCGGGGAGCTGTTTTTT
CDR3 protein: CASSWRRDTGELFF

D gene: .
J gene: TRBJ1-4
V gene: TRBV10-3
clone size: .
CDR3 DNA: TGTGCCATCAGTGAGTCAGGACTTTCAACTAATGAAAAACTGTTTTTT
CDR3 protein: CAISESGLSTNEKLFF

D gene: .
J gene: TRBJ2-7
V gene: TRBV2
clone size: once
CDR3 DNA: TGTGCCAGCAGTGAAGCGCCGAGGGGCGAGCAGTACTTC
CDR3 protein: CASSEAPRGEQYF

D gene: TRBD1
J gene: TRBJ1-5
V gene: TRBV7-2
clone size: .
CDR3 DNA: TGTGCCAGCAGTCGGGACAGGGTCAATCAGCCCCAGCATTTT
CDR3 protein: CASSRDRVNQPQHF

D gene: .
J gene: TRBJ2-1
V gene: TRBV6-5
clone size: .
CDR3 DNA: TGTGCCGCAACCGGGACTTTAAGCAATGAGCAGTTCTTC
CDR3 protein: CAATGTLSNEQFF

D gene: .
J gene: TRBJ2-7
V gene: TRBV9
clone size: .
CDR3 DNA: TGTGCCAGCAGCGGGACTGAAAATTTTTTAGCCGCCGAGCAGTACTTC
CDR3 protein: CASSGTENFLAAEQYF

D gene: .
J gene: TRBJ2-1
V gene: TRBV18
clone size: .
CDR3 DNA: TGTGCCAGCTCCCGGGGCAGGTCTAACTACAATGAGCAGTTCTTC
CDR3 protein: CASSRGRSNYNEQFF

D gene: TRBD1
J gene: TRBJ1-4
V gene: TRBV6-1
clone size: .
CDR3 DNA: TGTGCCAGCAGTTGGACAGGGGGCACAGAAAAACTGTTTTTT
CDR3 protein: CASSWTGGTEKLFF

D gene: .
J gene: TRBJ2-1
V gene: TRBV28
clone size: .
CDR3 DNA: TGTGCCATCAAATCCCAGGGGCTCCCGTACAATGAGCAGTTCTTC
CDR3 protein: CAIKSQGLPYNEQFF

D gene: TRBD1
J gene: TRBJ2-1
V gene: TRBV20-1
clone size: .
CDR3 DNA: TGCAGTGCTTTTCAGGGGGCCCCCAGGTTCTTC
CDR3 protein: CSAFQGAPRFF

D gene: TRBD2
J gene: TRBJ2-2
V gene: TRBV6-6
clone size: .
CDR3 DNA: TGTGCCAGCAATAAAACTTATAGCGGGAGGGCCGGGGAGCTGTTTTTT
CDR3 protein: CASNKTYSGRAGELFF

D gene: TRBD1
J gene: TRBJ1-3
V gene: TRBV5-4
clone size: .
CDR3 DNA: TGTGCCAGCAGCAAGGACAGGGCGGGTGGAAACACCATATATTTT
CDR3 protein: CASSKDRAGGNTIYF

D gene: .
J gene: TRBJ2-5
V gene: TRBV30
clone size: .
CDR3 DNA: TGTGCCTGGAGTGTATCACTTCAACAAGAGACCCAGTACTTC
CDR3 protein: CAWSVSLQQETQYF

D gene: TRBD2
J gene: TRBJ2-3
V gene: TRBV9
clone size: .
CDR3 DNA: TGTGCCAGCAGCGTAGGGAAAGGCCTAGCGGGAGTTACAGATACGCAGTATTTT
CDR3 protein: CASSVGKGLAGVTDTQYF

D gene: .
J gene: TRBJ2-7
V gene: TRBV6-1
clone size: .
CDR3 DNA: TGTGCCAGCAGCGGGGTATCCGAGCAGTACTTC
CDR3 protein: CASSGVSEQYF

D gene: TRBD2
J gene: TRBJ2-1
V gene: TRBV29-1
clone size: .
CDR3 DNA: TGCAGCGTTGAAGCCGCACGAGCGGGGGAGCAGTTCTTC
CDR3 protein: CSVEAARAGEQFF

D gene: TRBD2
J gene: TRBJ2-4
V gene: TRBV4-3
clone size: .
CDR3 DNA: TGCGCCAGCAGCCAAGCGGTACCCGGGGGGGATATAGCCAAAAACATTCAGTACTTC
CDR3 protein: CASSQAVPGGDIAKNIQYF

D gene: .
J gene: TRBJ1-3
V gene: TRBV30
clone size: once
CDR3 DNA: TGTGCCTGGATATACTCTGGAAACACCATATATTTT
CDR3 protein: CAWIYSGNTIYF

D gene: .
J gene: TRBJ2-1
V gene: TRBV5-1
clone size: .
CDR3 DNA: TGCGCCAGCAGCTTCGAAGGATACAATGAGCAGTTCTTC
CDR3 protein: CASSFEGYNEQFF

D gene: TRBD2
J gene: TRBJ2-5
V gene: TRBV2
clone size: .
CDR3 DNA: TGTGCCAGCAGTGAGCAGGGCGGGGGAGAGACCCAGTACTTC
CDR3 protein: CASSEQGGGETQYF

D gene: .
J gene: TRBJ2-6
V gene: TRBV25-1
clone size: .
CDR3 DNA: TGTGCCAGCAGTGAAGCAGGGGCTGTCTCTGGGGCCAACGTCCTGACTTTC
CDR3 protein: CASSEAGAVSGANVLTF